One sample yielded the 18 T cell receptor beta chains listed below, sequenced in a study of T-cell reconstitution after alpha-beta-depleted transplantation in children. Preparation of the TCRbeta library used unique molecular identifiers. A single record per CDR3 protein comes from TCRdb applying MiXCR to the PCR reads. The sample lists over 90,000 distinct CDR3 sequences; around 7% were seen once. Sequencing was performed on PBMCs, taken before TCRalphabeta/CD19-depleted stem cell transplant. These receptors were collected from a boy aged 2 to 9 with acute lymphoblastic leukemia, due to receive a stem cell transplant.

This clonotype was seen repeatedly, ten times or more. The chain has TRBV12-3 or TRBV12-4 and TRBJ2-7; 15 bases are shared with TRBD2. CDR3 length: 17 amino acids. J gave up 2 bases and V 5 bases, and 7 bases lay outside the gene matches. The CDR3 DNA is TGTGCCAGCAGTGTTGGGACTAGCGGGGGGTTCACCTACGAGCAGTACTTC. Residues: CASSVGTSGGFTYEQYF.

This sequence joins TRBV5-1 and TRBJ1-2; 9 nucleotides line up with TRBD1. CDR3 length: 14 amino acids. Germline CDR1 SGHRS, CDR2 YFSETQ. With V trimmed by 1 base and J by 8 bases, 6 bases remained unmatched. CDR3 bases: TGCGCCAGCAGCTTGATCGGACAGGGGAACGGCTACACCTTC. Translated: CASSLIGQGNGYTF.

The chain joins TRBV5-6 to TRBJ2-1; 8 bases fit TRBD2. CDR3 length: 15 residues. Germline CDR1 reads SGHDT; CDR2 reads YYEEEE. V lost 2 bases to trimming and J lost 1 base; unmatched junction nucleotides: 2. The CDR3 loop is CASSLAGASYNEQFF. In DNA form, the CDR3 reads TGTGCCAGCAGCTTAGCGGGGGCTTCCTACAATGAGCAGTTCTTC. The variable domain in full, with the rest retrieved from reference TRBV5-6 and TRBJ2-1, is DAGVTQSPTHLIKTRGQQVTLRCSPKSGHDTVSWYQQALGQGPQFIFQYYEEEERQRGNFPDRFSGHQFPNYSSELNVNALLLGDSALYLCASSLAGASYNEQFFGPGTRLTVL.

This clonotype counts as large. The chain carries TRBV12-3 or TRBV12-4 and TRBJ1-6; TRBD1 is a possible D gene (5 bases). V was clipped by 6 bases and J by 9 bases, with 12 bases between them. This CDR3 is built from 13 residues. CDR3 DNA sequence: TGTGCCAGCAGGCCCGACAGTACTTCACCCCTCCACTTT. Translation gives CASRPDSTSPLHF.

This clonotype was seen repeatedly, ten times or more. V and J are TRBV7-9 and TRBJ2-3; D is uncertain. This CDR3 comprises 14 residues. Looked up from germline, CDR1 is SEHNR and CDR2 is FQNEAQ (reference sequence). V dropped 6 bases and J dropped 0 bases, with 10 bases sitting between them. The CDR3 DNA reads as TGTGCCAGCAGATTGTCCCTTAGCACAGATACGCAGTATTTT. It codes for CASRLSLSTDTQYF.

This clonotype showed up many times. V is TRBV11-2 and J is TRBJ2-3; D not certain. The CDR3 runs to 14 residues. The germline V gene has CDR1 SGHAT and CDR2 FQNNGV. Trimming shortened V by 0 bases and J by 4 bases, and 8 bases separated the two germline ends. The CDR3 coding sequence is TGTGCCAGCAGCTTAGAGGGGTTGGCAGATACGCAGTATTTT. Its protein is CASSLEGLADTQYF.

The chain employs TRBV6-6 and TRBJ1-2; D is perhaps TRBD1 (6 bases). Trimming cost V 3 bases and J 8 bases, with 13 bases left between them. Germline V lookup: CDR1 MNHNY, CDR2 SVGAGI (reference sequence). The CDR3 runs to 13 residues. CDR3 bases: TGTGCCAGCAGTTATAACAGGGCGGAGGGCTACACCTTC. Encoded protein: CASSYNRAEGYTF.

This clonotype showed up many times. The CDR3 region is CASSQVKAYEQYF. The CDR3 DNA follows: TGTGCCAGCAGCCAAGTAAAGGCCTACGAGCAGTACTTC. This sequence joins TRBV4-2 and TRBJ2-7; the D is unclear. The CDR3 length is 13 residues. In germline, CDR1 is LGHNA, CDR2 YNFKEQ. The V end lost 1 base, the J end lost 2 bases, and 6 bases lay between the germline ends.

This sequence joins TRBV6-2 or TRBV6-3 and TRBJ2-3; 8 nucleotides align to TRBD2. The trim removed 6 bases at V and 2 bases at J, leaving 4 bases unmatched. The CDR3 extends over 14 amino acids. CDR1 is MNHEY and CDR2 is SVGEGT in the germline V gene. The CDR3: CASRRSGNTDTQYF. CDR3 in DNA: TGTGCCAGCAGACGTAGCGGGAACACAGATACGCAGTATTTT.

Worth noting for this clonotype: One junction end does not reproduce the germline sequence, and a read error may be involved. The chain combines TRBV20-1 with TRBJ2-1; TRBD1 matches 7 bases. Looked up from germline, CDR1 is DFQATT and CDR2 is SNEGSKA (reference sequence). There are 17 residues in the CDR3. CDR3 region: CCARAMYGDSRYNEQFF. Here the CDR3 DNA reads TGCTGTGCTAGAGCTATGTATGGGGACAGTAGGTACAATGAGCAGTTCTTC.

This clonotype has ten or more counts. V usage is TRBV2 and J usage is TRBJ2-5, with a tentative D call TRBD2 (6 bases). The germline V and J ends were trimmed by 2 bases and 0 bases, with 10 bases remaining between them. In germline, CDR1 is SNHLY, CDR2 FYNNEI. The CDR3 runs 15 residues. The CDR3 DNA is TGTGCCAGCAGTGAATTGGGCGGGGACCAAGAGACCCAGTACTTC. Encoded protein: CASSELGGDQETQYF. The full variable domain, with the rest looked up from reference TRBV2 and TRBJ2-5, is EPEVTQTPSHQVTQMGQEVILRCVPISNHLYFYWYRQILGQKVEFLVSFYNNEISEKSEIFDDQFSVERPDGSNFTLKIRSTKLEDSAMYFCASSELGGDQETQYFGPGTRLLVL.

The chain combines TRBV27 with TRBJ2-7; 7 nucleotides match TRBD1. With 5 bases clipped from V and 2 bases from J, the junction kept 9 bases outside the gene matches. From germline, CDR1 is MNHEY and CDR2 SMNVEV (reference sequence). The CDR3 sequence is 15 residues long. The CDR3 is CASSPRQGGPYEQYF. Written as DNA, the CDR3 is TGTGCCAGCAGTCCAAGACAGGGTGGACCCTACGAGCAGTACTTC.

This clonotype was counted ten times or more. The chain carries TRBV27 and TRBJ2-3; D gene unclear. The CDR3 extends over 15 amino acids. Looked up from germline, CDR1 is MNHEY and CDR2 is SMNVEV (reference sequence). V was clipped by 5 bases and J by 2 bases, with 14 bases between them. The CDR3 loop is CASSLGQSLTDTQYF. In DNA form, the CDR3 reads TGTGCCAGCAGTCTAGGTCAGTCACTCACAGATACGCAGTATTTT.

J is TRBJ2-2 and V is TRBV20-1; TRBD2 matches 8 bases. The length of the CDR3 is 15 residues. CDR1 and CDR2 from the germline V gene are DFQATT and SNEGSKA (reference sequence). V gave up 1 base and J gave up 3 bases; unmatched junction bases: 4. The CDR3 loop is CSARVGGADTGELFF. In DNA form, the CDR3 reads TGCAGTGCTAGAGTCGGGGGGGCCGACACCGGGGAGCTGTTTTTT.

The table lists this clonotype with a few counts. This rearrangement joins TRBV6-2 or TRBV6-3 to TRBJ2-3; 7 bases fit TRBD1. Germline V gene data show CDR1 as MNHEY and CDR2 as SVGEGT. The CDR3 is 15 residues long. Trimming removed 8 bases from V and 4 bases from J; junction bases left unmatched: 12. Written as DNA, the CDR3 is TGTGCCAGCGCCCGGAGCGCCGACAGGGCAGATACGCAGTATTTT. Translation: CASARSADRADTQYF.

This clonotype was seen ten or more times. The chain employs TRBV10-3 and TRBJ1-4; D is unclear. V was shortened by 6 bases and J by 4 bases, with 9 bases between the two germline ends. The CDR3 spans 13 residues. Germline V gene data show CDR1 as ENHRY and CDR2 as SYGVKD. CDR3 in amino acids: CAIRAGNNEKLFF. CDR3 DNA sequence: TGTGCCATCAGGGCTGGGAATAATGAAAAACTGTTTTTT.

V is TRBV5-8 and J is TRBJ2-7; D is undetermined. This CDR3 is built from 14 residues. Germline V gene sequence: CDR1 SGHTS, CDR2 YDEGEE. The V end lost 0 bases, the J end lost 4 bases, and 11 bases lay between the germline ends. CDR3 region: CASSLGLFVYEQYF. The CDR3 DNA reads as TGTGCCAGCAGCTTGGGGTTGTTTGTTTACGAGCAGTACTTC.

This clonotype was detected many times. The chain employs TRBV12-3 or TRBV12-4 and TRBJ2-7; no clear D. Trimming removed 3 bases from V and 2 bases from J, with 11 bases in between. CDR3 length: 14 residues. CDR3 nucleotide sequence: TGTGCCAGCAGTTTCGGTACCGTTACCTACGAGCAGTACTTC. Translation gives CASSFGTVTYEQYF.